The T cell receptor beta chain described here comes from a study of monozygotic twins with inflammatory bowel disease. Worth noting for this clonotype: What it recognizes is unknown.

This CDR3 contains 16 residues. Germline V gene lookup returns CDR1 LGHNA and CDR2 YNFKEQ. Findings and limits, study-wide: Healthy co-twins had higher TCRbeta inverse Simpson diversity than their IBD twins.

After re-calling the 5' RACE reads, TCRdb lists one entry per CDR3 protein, DNA absent. Seen in this sample are about 300,000 distinct CDR3 sequences; the ten most common clones hold more than 4.5%. The sample taken for sequencing was blood. The chain links TRBV4-2 to TRBJ2-3; with no DNA, the TCRdb D assignment of TRBD1 cannot be verified. The sequence was obtained from a human donor with ulcerative colitis or Crohn's disease, or a healthy co-twin of an affected twin (not recorded which). CDR3 region: CASSPVGTGNIDTQYF.